This T cell receptor (beta chain) was recorded in a study of immune evolution from preneoplasia to lung adenocarcinoma. Study summary: HLA loss of heterozygosity: less than 9% AIS, around 16% MIA, about 35% ADC, none AAH. Whole-study results and caveats: Compared with EGFR-mutant or double wild-type lesions, KRAS-mutant nodules were more clonal. Normal lung had the highest top T cell clone frequencies. Later-stage lesions appeared to have more T cells, more diversity, less clonality.

The assay was immunoSEQ multiplex PCR, and TCRdb's table has in-frame clones only and misses some. The table has around 6,100 clones, around three quarters seen once; the top ten hold approximately 7%. Germline CDR1 and CDR2: SGHVS and FNYEAQ. Trimming cost V 5 bases and J 7 bases; bases outside gene matches: 7. The CDR3 is 15 amino acids. A remark on this clone: Its antigen remains unknown.

The sample was FFPE lung adenocarcinoma in situ tissue. The receptor's source is a person aged 60 to 85 with lung adenocarcinoma. The chain combines TRBV7-6 with TRBJ2-5; 13 bases are shared with TRBD2. The CDR3 spells CASSRGLAGDPTQYF. Written as DNA, the CDR3 is TGTGCCAGCAGCAGAGGACTAGCGGGGGACCCGACCCAGTACTTC.